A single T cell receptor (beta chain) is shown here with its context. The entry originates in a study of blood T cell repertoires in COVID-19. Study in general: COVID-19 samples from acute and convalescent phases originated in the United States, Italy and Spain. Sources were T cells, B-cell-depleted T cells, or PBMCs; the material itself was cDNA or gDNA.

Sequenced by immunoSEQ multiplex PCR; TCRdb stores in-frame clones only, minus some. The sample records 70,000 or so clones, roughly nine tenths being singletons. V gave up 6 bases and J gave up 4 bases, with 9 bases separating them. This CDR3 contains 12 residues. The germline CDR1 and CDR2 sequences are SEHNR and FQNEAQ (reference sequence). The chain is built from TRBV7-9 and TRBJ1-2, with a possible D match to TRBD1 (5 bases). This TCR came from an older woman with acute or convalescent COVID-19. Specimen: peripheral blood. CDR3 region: CASRYQGYGYTF. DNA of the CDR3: TGTGCCAGCAGGTACCAGGGCTATGGCTACACCTTC. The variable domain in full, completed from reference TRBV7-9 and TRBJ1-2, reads DTGVSQNPRHKITKRGQNVTFRCDPISEHNRLYWYRQTLGQGPEFLTYFQNEAQLEKSRLLSDRFSAERPKGSFSTLEIQRTEQGDSAMYLCASRYQGYGYTFGSGTRLTVV.